The sequence of this T cell receptor (beta chain) was determined in a study of blood T cell repertoires in COVID-19. Study as a whole: Collection of acute and convalescent COVID-19 samples took place in the United States, Italy and Spain.

Clones were read by immunoSEQ multiplex PCR, and TCRdb kept only the in-frame ones, dropping some. This sample carries under 500,000 clones, about 89% of them seen once, and the ten largest clones take 4% to 4.5%. In germline, CDR1 is MNHEY, CDR2 SVGAGI. The CDR3 length is 13 residues. V dropped 2 bases and J dropped 4; count of bases not matched to a gene: 0. The sequence derives from a woman in her twenties or thirties with acute or convalescent COVID-19. The chain couples TRBV6-5 to TRBJ1-1; 8 bases fit TRBD1. The sample comprised peripheral blood. For the CDR3, the DNA is TGTGCCAGCAGTTACGGGACAGGCACTGAAGCTTTCTTT. Translated, it gives CASSYGTGTEAFF.